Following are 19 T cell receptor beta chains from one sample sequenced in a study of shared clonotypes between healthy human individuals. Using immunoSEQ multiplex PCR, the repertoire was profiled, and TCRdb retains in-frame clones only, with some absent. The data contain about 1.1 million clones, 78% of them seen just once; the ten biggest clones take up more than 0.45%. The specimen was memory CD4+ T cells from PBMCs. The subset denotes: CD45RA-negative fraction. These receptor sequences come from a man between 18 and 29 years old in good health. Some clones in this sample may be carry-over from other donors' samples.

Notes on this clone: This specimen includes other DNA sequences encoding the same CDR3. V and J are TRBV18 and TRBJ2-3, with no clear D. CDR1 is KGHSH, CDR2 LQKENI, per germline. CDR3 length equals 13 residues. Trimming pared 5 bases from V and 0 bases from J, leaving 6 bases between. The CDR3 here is CASSATSTDTQYF. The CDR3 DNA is TGTGCCAGCTCAGCGACTAGCACAGATACGCAGTATTTT.

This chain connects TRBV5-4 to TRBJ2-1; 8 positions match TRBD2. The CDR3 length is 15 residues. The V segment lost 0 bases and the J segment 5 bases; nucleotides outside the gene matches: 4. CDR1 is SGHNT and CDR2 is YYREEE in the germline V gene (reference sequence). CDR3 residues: CASSLEGLGDNEQFF. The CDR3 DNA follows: TGTGCCAGCAGCTTGGAGGGACTAGGGGACAATGAGCAGTTCTTC. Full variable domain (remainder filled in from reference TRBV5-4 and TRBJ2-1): ETGVTQSPTHLIKTRGQQVTLRCSSQSGHNTVSWYQQALGQGPQFIFQYYREEENGRGNFPPRFSGLQFPNYSSELNVNALELDDSALYLCASSLEGLGDNEQFFGPGTRLTVL.

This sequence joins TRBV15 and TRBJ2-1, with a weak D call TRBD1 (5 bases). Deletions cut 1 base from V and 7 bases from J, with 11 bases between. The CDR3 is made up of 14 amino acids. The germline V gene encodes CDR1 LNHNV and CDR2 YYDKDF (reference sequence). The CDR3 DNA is TGTGCCACCAGCAGAGCCAGGGTTGTGAATGAGCAGTTCTTC. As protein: CATSRARVVNEQFF. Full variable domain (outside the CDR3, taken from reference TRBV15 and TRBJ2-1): DAMVIQNPRYQVTQFGKPVTLSCSQTLNHNVMYWYQQKSSQAPKLLFHYYDKDFNNEADTPDNFQSRRPNTSFCFLDIRSPGLGDTAMYLCATSRARVVNEQFFGPGTRLTVL.

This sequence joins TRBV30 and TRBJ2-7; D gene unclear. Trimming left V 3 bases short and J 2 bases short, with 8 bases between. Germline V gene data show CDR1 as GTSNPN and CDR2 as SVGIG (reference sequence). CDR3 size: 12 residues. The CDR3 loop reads CAWRGDPYEQYF. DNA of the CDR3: TGTGCCTGGAGAGGAGACCCCTACGAGCAGTACTTC.

CDR3 in amino acids: CASSIFRRTNTGELFF. CDR3 DNA sequence: TGTGCCAGTAGTATCTTTAGACGGACTAACACCGGGGAGCTGTTTTTT. V usage is TRBV19 and J usage is TRBJ2-2; weak D call: TRBD2 (5 bases). The CDR3 extends over 16 amino acids. Trimming removed 3 bases at V and 2 bases at J, with 13 bases between. Germline V gives CDR1 LNHDA, CDR2 SQIVND (reference sequence).

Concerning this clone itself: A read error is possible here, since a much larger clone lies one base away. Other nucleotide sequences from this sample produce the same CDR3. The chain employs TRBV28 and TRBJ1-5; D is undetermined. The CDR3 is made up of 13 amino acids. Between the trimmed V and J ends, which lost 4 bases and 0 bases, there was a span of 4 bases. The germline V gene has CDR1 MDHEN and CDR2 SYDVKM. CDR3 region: CASSWDSNQPQHF. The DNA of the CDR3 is TGTGCCAGCAGTTGGGATAGCAATCAGCCCCAGCATTTT.

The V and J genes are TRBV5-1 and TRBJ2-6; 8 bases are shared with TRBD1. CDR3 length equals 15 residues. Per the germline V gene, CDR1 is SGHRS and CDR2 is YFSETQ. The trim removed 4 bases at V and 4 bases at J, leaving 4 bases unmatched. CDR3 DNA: TGCGCCAGCAGCGGGACAGGATCCGGGGCCAACGTCCTGACTTTC. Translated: CASSGTGSGANVLTF. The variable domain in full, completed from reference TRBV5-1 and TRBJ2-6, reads KAGVTQTPRYLIKTRGQQVTLSCSPISGHRSVSWYQQTPGQGLQFLFEYFSETQRNKGNFPGRFSGRQFSNSRSEMNVSTLELGDSALYLCASSGTGSGANVLTFGAGSRLTVL.

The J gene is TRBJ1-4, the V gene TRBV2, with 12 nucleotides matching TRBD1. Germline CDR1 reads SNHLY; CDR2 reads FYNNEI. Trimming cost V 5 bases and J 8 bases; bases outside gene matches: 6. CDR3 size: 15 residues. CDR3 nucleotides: TGTGCCAGCAGTACAGGGACAGGGGGCTTAGAAAAACTGTTTTTT. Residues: CASSTGTGGLEKLFF.

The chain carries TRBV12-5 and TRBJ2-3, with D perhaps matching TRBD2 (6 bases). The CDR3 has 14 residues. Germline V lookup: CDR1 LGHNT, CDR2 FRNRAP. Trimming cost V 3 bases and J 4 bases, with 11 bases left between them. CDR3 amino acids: CASGFMGEADTQYF. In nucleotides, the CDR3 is TGTGCTAGTGGTTTTATGGGGGAGGCAGATACGCAGTATTTT.

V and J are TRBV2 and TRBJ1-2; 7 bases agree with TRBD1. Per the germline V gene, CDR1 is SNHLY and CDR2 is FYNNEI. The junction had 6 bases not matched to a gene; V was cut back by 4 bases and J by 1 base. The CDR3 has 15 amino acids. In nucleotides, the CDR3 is TGTGCCAGCAGTGCACAGGGGTCGGGTAACTATGGCTACACCTTC. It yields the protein CASSAQGSGNYGYTF.

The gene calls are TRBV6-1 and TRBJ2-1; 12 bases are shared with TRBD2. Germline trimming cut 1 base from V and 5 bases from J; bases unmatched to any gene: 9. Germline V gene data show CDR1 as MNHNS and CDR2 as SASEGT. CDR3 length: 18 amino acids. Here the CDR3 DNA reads TGTGCCAGCAGTGAAGGCCGTCTAGCGGGAGGGCCCCACAATGAGCAGTTCTTC. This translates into CASSEGRLAGGPHNEQFF.

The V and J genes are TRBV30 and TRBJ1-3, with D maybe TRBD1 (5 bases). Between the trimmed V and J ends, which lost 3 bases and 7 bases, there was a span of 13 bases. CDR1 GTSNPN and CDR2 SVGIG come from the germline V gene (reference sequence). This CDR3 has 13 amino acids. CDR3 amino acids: CAWRGLGRNTIYF. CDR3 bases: TGTGCCTGGAGGGGGCTAGGTAGGAACACCATATATTTT.

This chain's CDR3 is CASNWDRGRGYTF. For the CDR3, the DNA is TGTGCCAGTAACTGGGACAGGGGGCGAGGCTACACCTTC. The chain recombines TRBV19 with TRBJ1-2, with 12 bases identical to TRBD1. The CDR3 covers 13 residues. J lost 8 bases, V lost 7 bases, and 5 bases had no gene match. Germline V gives CDR1 LNHDA, CDR2 SQIVND (reference sequence).

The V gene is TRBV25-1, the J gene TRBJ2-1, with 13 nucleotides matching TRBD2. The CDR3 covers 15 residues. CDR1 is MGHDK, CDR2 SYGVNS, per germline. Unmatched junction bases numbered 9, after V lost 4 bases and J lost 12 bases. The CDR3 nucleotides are TGTGCCAGCAGTGCGGGGACTAGCGGGGTGTTACGGCAGTTCTTC. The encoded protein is CASSAGTSGVLRQFF. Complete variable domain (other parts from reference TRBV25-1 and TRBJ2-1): EADIYQTPRYLVIGTGKKITLECSQTMGHDKMYWYQQDPGMELHLIHYSYGVNSTEKGDLSSESTVSRIRTEHFPLTLESARPSHTSQYLCASSAGTSGVLRQFFGPGTRLTVL.

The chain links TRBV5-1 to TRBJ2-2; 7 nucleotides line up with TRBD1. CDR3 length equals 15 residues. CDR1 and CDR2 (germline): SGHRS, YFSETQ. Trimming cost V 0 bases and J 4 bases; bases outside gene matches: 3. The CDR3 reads CASSLEGATTGELFF. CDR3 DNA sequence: TGCGCCAGCAGCTTGGAGGGGGCGACCACCGGGGAGCTGTTTTTT.

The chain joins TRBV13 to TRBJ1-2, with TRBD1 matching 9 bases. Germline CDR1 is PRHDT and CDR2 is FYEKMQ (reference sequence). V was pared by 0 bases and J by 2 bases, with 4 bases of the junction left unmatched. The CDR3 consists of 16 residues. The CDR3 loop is CASSLGGQGINYGYTF. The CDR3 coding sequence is TGTGCCAGCAGCTTAGGGGGACAGGGTATCAACTATGGCTACACCTTC.

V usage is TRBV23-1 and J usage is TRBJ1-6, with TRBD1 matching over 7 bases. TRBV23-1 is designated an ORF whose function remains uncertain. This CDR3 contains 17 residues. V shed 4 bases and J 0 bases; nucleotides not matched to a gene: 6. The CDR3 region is CASSRDRESSYNSPLHF. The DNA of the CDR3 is TGCGCCAGCAGTCGTGACAGGGAAAGCTCCTATAATTCACCCCTCCACTTT.

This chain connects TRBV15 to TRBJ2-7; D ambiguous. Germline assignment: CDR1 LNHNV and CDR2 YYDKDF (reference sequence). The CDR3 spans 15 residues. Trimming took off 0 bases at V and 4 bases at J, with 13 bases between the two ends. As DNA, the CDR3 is TGTGCCACCAGCAGAGAGTCACTGGGTTCTTACGAGCAGTACTTC. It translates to CATSRESLGSYEQYF.

This CDR3 reads CASSQPGRGGEKLFF. The CDR3 nucleotides are TGCGCCAGCAGTCAACCCGGGAGAGGGGGTGAAAAACTGTTTTTT. This sequence joins TRBV4-1 and TRBJ1-4; a possible D gene is TRBD1 (6 bases). The CDR3 sequence is 15 residues long. Trimming shortened V by 6 bases and J by 7 bases, and 18 bases separated the two germline ends. The germline gives CDR1 MGHRA, CDR2 YSYEKL.